The clone carrying this TCR beta chain was counted only a few times. Its specificity is not known. Each of the donors was a healthy bone marrow donor. The data belong to a study of cytomegalovirus exposure and HLA in healthy donors. General observations from the study: Several top significant clusters appeared, in a later analysis, to be linked to common viral pathogens. In a later analysis, V- and J-gene trimming of beta chains associated with a DCLRE1C missense variant, replicated independently.

Between the trimmed V and J ends, which lost 0 bases and 3 bases, there was a span of 13 bases. The CDR3 loop spans 15 amino acids. Germline CDR1 is SGHDT and CDR2 is YYEEEE. The PCR made use of 60 Vbeta and 13 Jbeta primers. Only in-frame clones appear in the TCRdb table, and some are missing; sequencing was by immunoSEQ multiplex PCR. In the table there are 100,000 to 150,000 clones, around 80% of which are singletons. The chain uses TRBV5-6 and TRBJ2-7; a possible D gene is TRBD2 (6 bases). Specimen: PBMCs. This TCR was recovered from a female donor in good health and CMV-seronegative. CDR3 loop: CASSLVAGIGYEQYF. As DNA, the CDR3 is TGTGCCAGCAGCTTGGTGGCGGGAATTGGCTACGAGCAGTACTTC.